Listed here are 18 T cell receptor beta chains from one sample, sequenced in a study of patients and donors after allogeneic stem cell transplantation. TCRdb re-called the RT-PCR reads through MiXCR, storing one row per CDR3 protein. The table includes about 87,000 distinct CDR3 sequences, roughly 5.2% detected once. Sequenced: blood, either unsorted or a sorted T cell fraction (not recorded which). The receptors come from a human donor who was either an allogeneic HSCT recipient or a stem cell or donor lymphocyte infusion donor (not recorded which). It is not recorded whose cells these are; they may come from a transplant donor.

A few counts support this clonotype. The chain links TRBV6-5 to TRBJ2-7, with 8 bases identical to TRBD2. Germline V gene lookup returns CDR1 MNHEY and CDR2 SVGAGI. The CDR3 sequence is 15 residues long. The V gene end was trimmed by 0 bases and the J gene end by 7 bases; junction bases not matched to a gene: 8. The CDR3 sequence is CASSYSPGGAGEQYF. The CDR3 DNA follows: TGTGCCAGCAGTTACTCCCCCGGGGGGGCAGGGGAGCAGTACTTC.

There are many counts of this clonotype. The V and J genes are TRBV25-1 and TRBJ2-5; 10 bases agree with TRBD2. CDR1 and CDR2 (germline): MGHDK, SYGVNS. The V and J ends lost 4 bases and 1 base, in that order; junction bases with no gene match: 6. This CDR3 comprises 16 residues. The CDR3 reads CASSVRTSGTQETQYF. The CDR3 region has the DNA TGTGCCAGCAGTGTCCGGACTAGCGGAACCCAAGAGACCCAGTACTTC.

This clonotype occurred many times. The CDR3 reads CASSQDVAGTGQETQYF. The CDR3 region has the DNA TGTGCCAGCTCTCAAGACGTGGCCGGGACAGGGCAAGAGACCCAGTACTTC. J is TRBJ2-5 and V is TRBV18, with 9 bases lining up with TRBD1. The CDR3 loop spans 17 amino acids. V lost 6 bases, J lost 2 bases, and 13 bases stayed unmatched. Germline V gene sequence: CDR1 KGHSH, CDR2 LQKENI.

This clonotype was picked up many times. This chain joins TRBV20-1 and TRBJ2-5; the D gene is possibly TRBD1 (5 bases). This CDR3 has 12 residues. With 4 bases removed from V and 4 bases from J, the gap between germline ends came to 10 bases. The germline V gene has CDR1 DFQATT and CDR2 SNEGSKA (reference sequence). DNA of the CDR3: TGCAGTGCTACGGAAAGGGGAGAGACCCAGTACTTC. Translated: CSATERGETQYF.

This clonotype was observed many times. V usage is TRBV5-1 and J usage is TRBJ1-1; D is perhaps TRBD1 (5 bases). Germline CDR1 SGHRS, CDR2 YFSETQ. The CDR3 covers 14 residues. Trimming cost V 5 bases and J 1 base, with 12 bases left between them. This CDR3 is CASSWGDRNTEAFF. The CDR3 nucleotides read TGCGCCAGCAGTTGGGGTGACAGGAACACTGAAGCTTTCTTT. The full variable domain, its missing parts supplied by reference TRBV5-1 and TRBJ1-1, is KAGVTQTPRYLIKTRGQQVTLSCSPISGHRSVSWYQQTPGQGLQFLFEYFSETQRNKGNFPGRFSGRQFSNSRSEMNVSTLELGDSALYLCASSWGDRNTEAFFGQGTRLTVV.

As concerns this clonotype: The germline gene is not matched at one end of the junction; a read error may be the cause. The gene calls are TRBV6-4 and TRBJ2-7; 7 bases fit TRBD1. CDR3 length equals 13 residues. Germline V gene sequence: CDR1 MRHNA, CDR2 SNTAGT. The chain's CDR3 is CASSRQGPYKQYF. For the CDR3, the DNA is TGTGCCAGCAGCCGACAGGGTCCCTACAAGCAGTACTTC.

This clonotype was observed at least ten times. This chain connects TRBV20-1 to TRBJ2-1; 9 positions agree with TRBD2. Germline assignment: CDR1 DFQATT and CDR2 SNEGSKA (reference sequence). The CDR3 has 14 amino acids. Unmatched junction bases numbered 5, after V lost 3 bases and J lost 5 bases. The CDR3 loop reads CSASGAGGHNEQFF. DNA for the CDR3: TGCAGTGCTAGCGGTGCGGGGGGGCACAATGAGCAGTTCTTC.

This clonotype counts as medium-sized. The J gene is TRBJ1-2, the V gene TRBV2; D is ambiguous. With 3 bases removed from V and 5 bases from J, the gap between germline ends came to 4 bases. The germline V gene has CDR1 SNHLY and CDR2 FYNNEI. The CDR3 sequence is 11 residues long. Here the CDR3 DNA reads TGTGCCAGCAGTGATCGATATGGCTACACCTTC. Residues: CASSDRYGYTF.

At least ten counts were recorded for this clonotype. The chain links TRBV20-1 to TRBJ2-2, with a tentative D call TRBD1 (6 bases). The CDR3 spans 14 residues. CDR1 is DFQATT and CDR2 is SNEGSKA in the germline V gene (reference sequence). V was shortened by 3 bases and J by 2 bases, with 10 bases between the two germline ends. CDR3 residues: CSASRDTNTGELFF. In DNA, the CDR3 is TGCAGTGCTAGCCGGGACACCAACACCGGGGAGCTGTTTTTT.

This clonotype has more than one count but fewer than ten. The chain has TRBV28 and TRBJ1-2, with D perhaps TRBD1 (6 bases). Germline CDR1 MDHEN, CDR2 SYDVKM. V was cut by 7 bases and J by 2 bases, with 14 bases left in between. The CDR3 has 14 residues. The CDR3 sequence is CASTLGQPNYGYTF. The CDR3 DNA is TGTGCCAGCACCCTCGGACAGCCGAACTATGGCTACACCTTC.

This clonotype has a handful of counts. The chain carries TRBV5-1 and TRBJ1-2, with TRBD1 identical over 9 bases. V dropped 3 bases and J dropped 4; count of bases not matched to a gene: 7. Germline assignment: CDR1 SGHRS and CDR2 YFSETQ. This CDR3 comprises 15 residues. CDR3 region: CASSSGQGDSYGYTF. DNA of the CDR3: TGCGCCAGCAGCTCGGGACAGGGCGACTCCTATGGCTACACCTTC.

This clonotype was seen many times. V usage is TRBV12-3 or TRBV12-4 and J usage is TRBJ2-1; possible D gene TRBD2, 5 bases. The CDR3 loop spans 15 amino acids. V was cut by 5 bases and J by 1 base, with 12 bases left in between. CDR3 amino acids: CASSPLAHSYNEQFF. Written as DNA, the CDR3 is TGTGCCAGCAGTCCTCTAGCTCATTCCTACAATGAGCAGTTCTTC.

Ten or more counts support this clonotype. This chain joins TRBV5-6 and TRBJ2-3; D gene ambiguous. The CDR3 extends over 15 amino acids. Trimming removed 2 bases from V and 2 bases from J, with 12 bases in between. Germline values: CDR1 SGHDT, CDR2 YYEEEE. CDR3 protein: CASSFLKGLTDTQYF. The CDR3 DNA is TGTGCCAGCAGCTTTCTCAAAGGGCTCACAGATACGCAGTATTTT.

This clonotype was detected ten times or more. V gene TRBV7-3 combines with J gene TRBJ1-2; 7 nucleotides align to TRBD1. Germline CDR1 is SGHTA and CDR2 is FQGTGA. The trim removed 1 base at V and 3 bases at J, leaving 5 bases unmatched. This CDR3 spans 15 amino acids. CDR3 in amino acids: CASSLRHRGDYGYTF. The CDR3 region has the DNA TGTGCCAGCAGCTTAAGGCACAGGGGAGACTATGGCTACACCTTC.

A remark on this clonotype: Being one base from a much bigger clone, this may be a read error. The chain joins TRBV5-1 to TRBJ2-3; 10 nucleotides match TRBD2. CDR1 SGHRS and CDR2 YFSETQ come from the germline V gene. The CDR3 extends over 17 amino acids. V shed 3 bases, J shed 6 bases, and the junction held 13 bases outside the gene matches. CDR3 sequence: CASSSRTSGHPGDTQYF. CDR3 nucleotide sequence: TGCGCCAGCAGCTCTCGGACTAGCGGACATCCAGGGGATACGCAGTATTTT.

This clonotype was recorded at least ten times. The chain has TRBV10-3 and TRBJ2-1, with D tentatively TRBD1 (6 bases). The V and J ends lost 4 bases and 11 bases respectively, with 15 bases between them. This CDR3 spans 13 amino acids. Germline loops: CDR1 ENHRY, CDR2 SYGVKD. The CDR3: CAISALQGRKQFF. For the CDR3, the DNA is TGTGCCATCAGTGCCCTACAGGGTAGGAAGCAGTTCTTC.

In this sample, this clonotype turned up many times. The V gene is TRBV3-1, the J gene TRBJ2-1, with a weak D call TRBD2 (6 bases). There are 16 residues in the CDR3. V was clipped by 3 bases and J by 4 bases, with 16 bases between them. The germline V gene has CDR1 LGHDT and CDR2 YNNKEL (reference sequence). As DNA, the CDR3 is TGTGCCAGCAGCCACGGCCCGAGGAGGGCATACAATGAGCAGTTCTTC. Its translation: CASSHGPRRAYNEQFF.

This clonotype was counted ten times or more. The CDR3 coding sequence is TGCAGTGCTAGTGGGGGGGACAGCCTCTGGGAACCCCTCCACTTT. It specifies CSASGGDSLWEPLHF. The chain uses TRBV20-1 and TRBJ1-6; 7 nucleotides agree with TRBD1. The CDR3 extends over 15 amino acids. Per the germline V gene, CDR1 is DFQATT and CDR2 is SNEGSKA (reference sequence). The V segment lost 3 bases and the J segment 12 bases; nucleotides outside the gene matches: 14.